The sequence of this T cell receptor (beta chain) was determined in a study of T-cell memory formation after mild COVID-19 (dated by TCRdb to the early 2020s). Study-level background: Most TCR sequence clusters were specific to one of the two donors. In a couple of donors, T-cell clones that expanded and contracted after mild COVID-19 were followed by sequencing TCRalpha and TCRbeta repertoires longitudinally. Two young, previously healthy adult volunteers, one female and one male, were included in the cohort.

PBMCs were isolated by Ficoll-Paque density gradient centrifugation. Here is what the overall study found, with its caveats: Clones that contracted from day 15 to 85 showed balanced CD4/CD8 phenotypes, whereas a second wave of clones that expanded from day 15 to 37 leaned towards CD4+. SARS-CoV-2 specificity was not confirmed for the second-wave clones peaking on day 37. The study covered only a couple of mild cases, and larger cohorts including severe cases with pre-infection samples were considered necessary. Contracting CD4+ clones were found mainly in CM and EM memory subsets, while CD8+ clones were enriched in EMRA. The detection of some responding clones in pre-infection memory suggests that pre-existing cross-reactive memory T cells joined the SARS-CoV-2 response.

The reads were generated on an Illumina NovaSeq 6000. TCRalpha and TCRbeta cDNA libraries were constructed by 5'RACE with constant-segment primers, with sample barcodes and unique molecular identifiers being introduced. RNA was extracted from every sample with Trizol reagent. The libraries were amplified in two PCR steps, and the second step added a second sample barcode and Illumina TruSeq adapters. Sequencing of libraries was performed on an Illumina NovaSeq with 2 x 150 bp paired-end reads. Turning to the authors' computational methods: The reads were demultiplexed and collapsed into UMI-guided consensus sequences using migec v1.2.7. With mixcr v2.1.11, UMI consensuses were aligned to TRA and TRB V and J templates and assembled into clonotypes. Expanded or contracted clonotypes were those called significant by both edgeR and NoisET, with noise models trained on biological replicates. For edgeR calls, the cutoffs were a false discovery rate-adjusted p below 0.01 and a log2 fold-change threshold of 1. As an exploratory analysis of dynamics, PCA with hierarchical clustering was applied to max-normalized trajectories of the 1000 most abundant clonotypes. Separately sequenced CD4+ and CD8+ repertoires were used to assign a CD4 or CD8 phenotype to each responding clone. TCRdb reprocessing: public reads trimmed at Q25 with fastp, clones called with MiXCR, in-frame beta chains kept. Under each unique CDR3 protein, matching rows form one entry showing the most common genes and DNA. The V and J calls were not made by the authors but by TCRdb's processing. For this sample the table gives roughly 350,000 distinct CDR3 sequences, of which roughly 13% were detected only once. The ten most abundant clones make up about a fifth of the sample.

As regards this clonotype: This receptor's antigen is unknown. No per-base quality is available; no much larger clone lies one base away.

CDR1 is given as SGHVS and CDR2 as FQNEAQ, both from the germline V gene. The CDR3 numbers 15 residues from cysteine through phenylalanine. Only the CDR3 portion is preserved as DNA: 45 bases, with reading frame beginning at the first base. The germline V and J ends show losses of 4 bases and 4 bases respectively, and no gene match explains 6 bases of the junction. The rearrangement joined TRBV7-8 to TRBJ2-5; 10 junctional bases match TRBD2. Sequenced material: PBMCs or a T cell subset sorted from them (not recorded which). The receptor comes from a man between 18 and 35 years old who had mild COVID-19 (a few samples of this study predate the infection). The sample titles of this study are shuffled in the database, so cell type and time point are left out; the donor was told from shared clones. This receptor carries the CDR3 CASSSERGGRETQYF. The base sequence is TGTGCCAGCAGCTCCGAGCGGGGGGGTAGAGAGACCCAGTACTTC.